Given below is one T cell receptor beta chain in context. Its antigen is unknown. These data come from a study of PD-L1 blockade in urothelial cancer. Points from the study as a whole: More expansion of tumor-associated blood clones, seen at 3 weeks, marked durable-benefit patients.

The CDR3 is made up of 14 amino acids. The V gene end was trimmed by 5 bases and the J gene end by 3 bases; junction bases not matched to a gene: 7. In germline, CDR1 is SQVTM, CDR2 ANQGSEA. Time point of the sample: peripheral blood 6 weeks after treatment start. Sequencing used immunoSEQ multiplex PCR; TCRdb keeps in-frame clones, though not all of them. The table records 50,000 or so clones, around 85% of them present only once. This specimen was PBMCs, taken around atezolizumab (anti-PD-L1) treatment. This TCR was recovered from a man aged 60 to 69 with urothelial cancer. The V gene is TRBV29-1, the J gene TRBJ2-3; 8 nucleotides line up with TRBD2. Here the CDR3 reads CSVRYREGTDTQYF. As DNA, the CDR3 is TGCAGCGTTAGATACCGGGAGGGAACAGATACGCAGTATTTT.